This T cell receptor beta chain is from a study of Ad26.COV2.S vaccination and SARS-CoV-2 variants. Whole-study results and caveats: Vaccine recipients surpassed placebo recipients in spike-specific TCR breadth.

The protocol was immunoSEQ multiplex PCR, while the TCRdb copy is restricted to in-frame clones and leaves out a portion. The sample yields over 350,000 clones, about 88% seen once. The ends were cut back, 6 bases at V and 6 bases at J, with 23 bases in the middle. Per germline, CDR1 MNHEY and CDR2 SMNVEV (reference sequence). This CDR3 region has 16 residues. The sample holds one count of this clone. The antigen is undetermined. Sample treatment: around 19 received Ad26.COV2.S at low or high dose, single or two shots; about five received placebo; per-sample allocation not given. Samples came from day 63 after the first vaccine or placebo injection. Boston supplied an adult donor aged 18-55 years.

The rearrangement joins TRBV27 to TRBJ1-1; possibly TRBD1 for D (5 bases). The sequences come from peripheral blood, collected in a trial of Ad26.COV2.S vaccine versus placebo. The TCR comes from a person aged 18 to 59 who received the Ad26.COV2.S COVID-19 vaccine or a placebo. CDR3 region: CASRPNMGVGEPEAFF. In DNA form, the CDR3 reads TGTGCCAGCAGACCCAATATGGGGGTTGGGGAGCCTGAAGCTTTCTTT.